This paragraph covers one T cell receptor (beta chain) sequence. Its antigen remains unknown. The sample belongs to a study of T cell responses to AZD1222 COVID-19 vaccine. General study points: It was only after the peak T cell response that any repertoires were sampled. Donors skewed white British and female; clonal diversity was possibly underestimated. Baseline serology detected seropositivity in only five to seven AZD1222 recipients.

Clones were read by immunoSEQ multiplex PCR, and TCRdb kept only the in-frame ones, dropping some. Here the sample spans around 30,000 clones, approximately 93% being singletons. Trimming took 3 bases from V and 0 from J, leaving 4 bases between them. Germline V gene data show CDR1 as SEHNR and CDR2 as FQNEAQ (reference sequence). This CDR3 contains 13 residues. This material consisted of peripheral blood, taken on day 0 of AZD1222 vaccination. The chain links TRBV7-9 to TRBJ2-3; no definite D call. The TCR sequence derives from an adult in good health. The CDR3 coding sequence is TGTGCCAGCAGCTTGGCAAGCACAGATACGCAGTATTTT. It yields the protein CASSLASTDTQYF.